This is a list of T cell receptor beta chains from one sample in a study of T-cell memory formation after mild COVID-19. A single record per CDR3 protein comes from TCRdb applying MiXCR to the 5' RACE reads. This table has hundreds of thousands of distinct CDR3 sequences, more than 20% appearing once. The sample was PBMCs or a T cell subset sorted from them (not recorded which). The receptors originated from an adult woman who had mild COVID-19 (a few samples of this study predate the infection). Cell type and time point are not known. CDR3s include the opening cysteine and the closing phenylalanine or tryptophan. The D gene is left open where the match is weak. Rows give clone size only sometimes, using once, few, many, or a class for an expanded clone.

v_gene,j_gene,d_gene,abundance,CDR3nt,CDR3aa
TRBV5-1,TRBJ2-1,TRBD2,few,TGCGCCAGCAGCGGATTAGCGGGGGGGAATGAGCAGTTCTTC,CASSGLAGGNEQFF
TRBV24-1,TRBJ2-7,NA,few,TGTGCCACCAGTAAGAGGGGCTCCTACGAGCAGTACTTC,CATSKRGSYEQYF
TRBV7-2,TRBJ2-7,TRBD1,NA,TGTGCCAGCAGCTTAGTTTTCACAGGGGATAACGAGCAGTACTTC,CASSLVFTGDNEQYF
TRBV7-3,TRBJ1-2,NA,many,TGTGCCAGCAGCGAGGGGCCCGACTATGGCTACACCTTC,CASSEGPDYGYTF
TRBV6-6,TRBJ2-1,NA,few,TGTGCCAGCAGATCCGGGACTCCTCAGTTCTTC,CASRSGTPQFF
TRBV6-5,TRBJ1-1,TRBD1,NA,TGTGCCAGCAGTGCAGGACAGGGTTGGAGCACTGAAGCTTTCTTT,CASSAGQGWSTEAFF
TRBV12-3/TRBV12-4,TRBJ1-1,TRBD1,NA,TGTGCCAGCAGTCCCGGACAGGGATTGACTGAAGCTTTCTTT,CASSPGQGLTEAFF
TRBV7-2,TRBJ2-1,TRBD1,few,TGTGCCAGCAGCTTCCGGTTAAACAGGGGGTACAATGAGCAGTTCTTC,CASSFRLNRGYNEQFF
TRBV24-1,TRBJ2-7,TRBD2,NA,TGTGCCACCAGTGATTCCCCCGGGACTAGCGGGGGCTTCTCCTACGAGCAGTACTTC,CATSDSPGTSGGFSYEQYF
TRBV7-9,TRBJ1-1,TRBD1,NA,TGTGCCAGCAGCTTAGCCTCGGGACAGGGTGAAGCTTTCTTT,CASSLASGQGEAFF
TRBV4-1,TRBJ2-2,TRBD1,few,TGCGCCAGCAGCCAAGCTCGGACAGGGATTCCTTTGGGGGAGCTGTTTTTT,CASSQARTGIPLGELFF
TRBV7-9,TRBJ1-1,NA,once,TGTGCCAGCAGCTTAGGAGGGGTCATGAACACTGAAGCTTTCTTT,CASSLGGVMNTEAFF